A single sample gave rise to the 22 T cell receptor beta chains below, sequenced in a study of blood T cell repertoires in COVID-19. Clones were sequenced by immunoSEQ multiplex PCR, and TCRdb holds only the in-frame ones, with some missing. The repertoire holds roughly 65,000 clones, 75% to 80% seen once, with over 45% in the top ten. Sequenced sample: peripheral blood. The receptors were gathered from a human donor in a cohort sampled during active COVID-19.

The chain combines TRBV9 with TRBJ1-2, with 10 positions matching TRBD1. Germline V gene lookup returns CDR1 SGDLS and CDR2 YYNGEE. The CDR3 covers 14 residues. V shed 4 bases and J 7 bases; nucleotides not matched to a gene: 7. The CDR3 region is CASSPRQGATGYTF. The CDR3 bases are TGTGCCAGCAGCCCGAGACAGGGGGCGACTGGCTACACCTTC.

To note about this clone: Other DNA sequences within the sample encode an identical CDR3. The chain couples TRBV5-4 to TRBJ1-5; 9 bases are a match to TRBD1. V lost 4 bases to trimming and J lost 1 base; unmatched junction nucleotides: 3. This CDR3 spans 15 amino acids. The germline CDR1 and CDR2 sequences are SGHNT and YYREEE (reference sequence). The CDR3 DNA is TGTGCCAGCAGCCCCGGACAGGGGAGCAATCAGCCCCAGCATTTT. Translating it yields CASSPGQGSNQPQHF.

This chain joins TRBV5-4 and TRBJ2-2; 13 bases fit TRBD2. The germline gives CDR1 SGHNT, CDR2 YYREEE (reference sequence). The CDR3 is made up of 17 amino acids. The V gene end was trimmed by 0 bases and the J gene end by 7 bases; junction bases not matched to a gene: 6. For the CDR3, the DNA is TGTGCCAGCAGCTTGGGGAGGACTAGCGGGAGTGGCGGGGAGCTGTTTTTT. It is translated as CASSLGRTSGSGGELFF.

The chain couples TRBV5-1 to TRBJ1-3, with D possibly being TRBD1 (6 bases). V was shortened by 4 bases and J by 4 bases, with 9 bases between the two germline ends. Germline V gene sequence: CDR1 SGHRS, CDR2 YFSETQ. CDR3 length: 13 residues. The CDR3 sequence is CASSRTEGNTIYF. The CDR3, as DNA: TGCGCCAGCAGCCGGACAGAAGGAAACACCATATATTTT.

In DNA form, the CDR3 reads TGTGCCAGCGTGGGACTAGCGGGTTCCTACGAGCAGTACTTC. Encoded protein: CASVGLAGSYEQYF. The chain recombines TRBV6-5 with TRBJ2-7; 12 bases are a match to TRBD2. The CDR3 loop spans 14 amino acids. Trimming took 8 bases from V and 1 from J; bases not matched to a gene: 3. Germline lookup yields CDR1 MNHEY and CDR2 SVGAGI.

This clone was seen only a few times. The chain couples TRBV28 to TRBJ1-5; TRBD1 might be the D (6 bases). V lost 8 bases and J 0 bases, leaving 8 bases between the germline ends. Germline CDR1 is MDHEN and CDR2 is SYDVKM. The CDR3 sequence is 13 residues long. CDR3 in DNA: TGTGCCAGCGGACAGTTTAGCAATCAGCCCCAGCATTTT. Encoded protein: CASGQFSNQPQHF. Full variable domain (missing parts from reference TRBV28 and TRBJ1-5): DVKVTQSSRYLVKRTGEKVFLECVQDMDHENMFWYRQDPGLGLRLIYFSYDVKMKEKGDIPEGYSVSREKKERFSLILESASTNQTSMYLCASGQFSNQPQHFGDGTRLSIL.

The chain combines TRBV3-1 (or the pseudogene TRBV3-2) with TRBJ2-6; no clear D gene. Germline V gene lookup returns CDR1 LGHDT and CDR2 YNNKEL (reference sequence). V was cut by 4 bases and J by 4 bases, with 8 bases left in between. The CDR3 is 14 residues long. The CDR3 DNA follows: TGTGCCAGCAGCCGAGGTGGGGGGGCCAACGTCCTGACTTTC. This translates into CASSRGGGANVLTF.

This chain uses TRBV12-2 with TRBJ2-2; the D segment call TRBD2 is taken from the table without a DNA check. TRBV12-2 has pseudogene status. The CDR3 is 17 amino acids. CDR3 nucleotides: TGTGCAAGTCGCTTATCCGGACTAGCGGGAAACACCGGGGAGCTGTTTTTT. Residues: CASRLSGLAGNTGELFF.

The chain is built from TRBV9 and TRBJ1-2; 8 bases are a match to TRBD1. The CDR3 runs to 14 residues. Trimming cost V 4 bases and J 3 bases; bases outside gene matches: 5. The germline V gene has CDR1 SGDLS and CDR2 YYNGEE. The CDR3 DNA reads TGTGCCAGCAGCAGGACAGGGAGGGACTATGGCTACACCTTC. Translated, it gives CASSRTGRDYGYTF.

This chain connects TRBV10-3 to TRBJ2-1, with TRBD2 matching 11 bases. J lost 10 bases, V lost 0 bases, and 8 bases had no gene match. CDR3 length equals 16 residues. The germline gives CDR1 ENHRY, CDR2 SYGVKD. The CDR3, as DNA: TGTGCCATCAGTGAGTCGCCTAGCGGGGGGCTCGGGGAGCAGTTCTTC. It yields the protein CAISESPSGGLGEQFF.

The chain uses TRBV10-2 and TRBJ1-2; D perhaps matches TRBD1 (5 bases). Trimming shortened V by 1 base and J by 8 bases, and 17 bases separated the two germline ends. CDR1 and CDR2 (germline): WSHSY, SAAADI. The length of the CDR3 is 15 residues. CDR3 nucleotide sequence: TGCGCCAGCAGTGAGTACCAGGGCCCGCAGGGCGGCTACACCTTC. Residues: CASSEYQGPQGGYTF.

The CDR3: CATSDELRQETQYF. CDR3 in DNA: TGTGCCACCAGTGATGAACTCCGCCAAGAGACCCAGTACTTC. This rearrangement joins TRBV24-1 to TRBJ2-5; D is undetermined. This CDR3 region has 14 residues. V lost 3 bases to trimming and J lost 1 base, with 8 bases between them. Germline V gene lookup returns CDR1 KGHDR and CDR2 SFDVKD.

The chain employs TRBV19 and TRBJ1-5; possible D gene TRBD1, 5 bases. The CDR3 sequence is 17 residues long. V lost 1 base, J lost 4 bases, and 17 bases lay in between. CDR1 LNHDA and CDR2 SQIVND come from the germline V gene (reference sequence). CDR3 region: CASSIAPLSRQNQPQHF. CDR3 sequence (DNA): TGTGCCAGTAGTATAGCCCCCCTTTCTCGACAGAATCAGCCCCAGCATTTT.

This clone was seen just once. The chain recombines TRBV18 with TRBJ1-2, with D perhaps TRBD1 (6 bases). The CDR3 runs 16 residues. Germline CDR1 is KGHSH and CDR2 is LQKENI. The germline V and J ends were trimmed by 5 bases and 3 bases, with 19 bases remaining between them. CDR3 coding DNA: TGTGCCAGCTCAAAACTGGGGCAGGGGAACGACTATGGCTACACCTTC. It specifies CASSKLGQGNDYGYTF.

The chain is built from TRBV7-9 and TRBJ1-4; TRBD1 matches 10 bases. The CDR3 is made up of 18 amino acids. The trim removed 6 bases at V and 8 bases at J, leaving 18 bases unmatched. Germline loops: CDR1 SEHNR, CDR2 FQNEAQ (reference sequence). The CDR3 loop is CASSLTDPGQGFREKLFF. In nucleotides, the CDR3 is TGTGCCAGCAGTCTAACAGATCCGGGACAGGGGTTTAGGGAAAAACTGTTTTTT.

The rearrangement joins TRBV27 to TRBJ1-4, with 10 bases matching TRBD1. Germline V gives CDR1 MNHEY, CDR2 SMNVEV (reference sequence). This CDR3 has 18 amino acids. The V and J ends lost 6 bases and 6 bases, in that order; junction bases with no gene match: 16. CDR3 amino acids: CASRGTGTGDGIYEKLFF. CDR3 DNA sequence: TGTGCCAGCAGGGGGACCGGGACAGGGGACGGTATTTATGAAAAACTGTTTTTT.

The CDR3 region has the DNA TGTGCCAGCAGCCAAGTATTGGGCGGACAGGACACCGGGGAGCTGTTTTTT. Protein: CASSQVLGGQDTGELFF. The chain combines TRBV3-1 (or the pseudogene TRBV3-2) with TRBJ2-2; 7 positions match TRBD1. From germline, CDR1 is LGHDT and CDR2 YNNKEL (reference sequence). V was pared by 1 base and J by 3 bases, with 8 bases of the junction left unmatched. The CDR3 runs 17 residues.

The rearrangement uses TRBV25-1 and TRBJ2-7; 9 nucleotides line up with TRBD1. Trimming cost V 6 bases and J 3 bases; bases outside gene matches: 3. CDR1 is MGHDK, CDR2 SYGVNS, per germline. The CDR3 runs 13 residues. CDR3 amino acids: CASRGTGFYEQYF. Here the CDR3 DNA reads TGTGCCAGCAGAGGGACAGGGTTCTACGAGCAGTACTTC.

The chain recombines TRBV5-1 with TRBJ2-3; perhaps TRBD2 as D (6 bases). Germline CDR1 is SGHRS and CDR2 is YFSETQ. The CDR3 is made up of 15 amino acids. The V and J ends lost 2 bases and 1 base respectively, with 11 bases between them. The CDR3 region is CASSFGGTGTDTQYF. CDR3 bases: TGCGCCAGCAGCTTTGGGGGGACGGGCACAGATACGCAGTATTTT.

The chain is built from TRBV6-6 and TRBJ1-1; 8 bases line up with TRBD1. Trimming at V came to 8 bases and at J to 5 bases, leaving 13 bases not matched to a gene. Germline V gene lookup returns CDR1 MNHNY and CDR2 SVGAGI (reference sequence). This CDR3 is 15 amino acids long. The CDR3 is CASDRTGRFGTEAFF. The CDR3 nucleotides are TGTGCCAGCGACAGGACAGGGCGGTTTGGGACTGAAGCTTTCTTT.

This chain uses TRBV5-1 with TRBJ1-6; possible D gene TRBD1, 5 bases. V was shortened by 1 base and J by 6 bases, with 8 bases between the two germline ends. Germline V gives CDR1 SGHRS, CDR2 YFSETQ. The CDR3 runs 14 residues. The CDR3 here is CASSLTGPNSPLHF. The CDR3 DNA is TGCGCCAGCAGCTTGACAGGTCCTAATTCACCCCTCCACTTT.

CDR3 region: CASTLGLAGSEQYF. In nucleotides, the CDR3 is TGTGCCAGCACCCTCGGACTAGCGGGGAGCGAGCAGTACTTC. The chain uses TRBV6-6 and TRBJ2-7; TRBD2 matches 12 bases. The junction had 7 bases not matched to a gene; V was cut back by 7 bases and J by 6 bases. Looked up from germline, CDR1 is MNHNY and CDR2 is SVGAGI (reference sequence). This CDR3 has 14 residues.